This T cell receptor beta chain was retrieved from a study of CD8 T cells in ankylosing spondylitis. Findings of the study overall: Among TCR beta sequences, a motif of roughly 8 highly homologous variants appeared characteristic of ankylosing spondylitis blood. The clones that were linked to disease were reported to be significantly enriched in matched synovial fluid samples from ankylosing spondylitis patients.

TCRdb reanalysed the 5' RACE reads using MiXCR and keeps one entry per CDR3 protein. The sample consists of about 400,000 distinct CDR3 sequences, 20% to 25% of them appearing once. A note on this clonotype: Its antigen is not known.

The V and J ends lost 0 bases and 2 bases, in that order; junction bases with no gene match: 2. Germline assignment: CDR1 LNHNV and CDR2 YYDKDF (reference sequence). The CDR3 extends over 15 amino acids. The chain joins TRBV15 to TRBJ2-7; 9 bases fit TRBD2. The TCR originated in a male donor with ankylosing spondylitis. Sequencing was performed on blood, either unsorted or a sorted T cell fraction (not recorded which). Here the CDR3 reads CATSREGGRAYEQYF. Here the CDR3 DNA reads TGTGCCACCAGCAGAGAGGGCGGGAGGGCCTACGAGCAGTACTTC.